The rows below give T cell receptor beta chains drawn from one sample of a study of T cells in Graves' hyperthyroidism and ophthalmopathy. Via MiXCR, TCRdb re-called the multiplex PCR reads, giving one row per CDR3 protein. The sample contains 150,000 or so distinct CDR3 sequences, more than 20% of which appear only once. The sample taken for sequencing was blood. These receptors came from a woman between 50 and 59 years old with Graves' hyperthyroidism that later progressed to Graves' ophthalmopathy. Both conserved end residues are part of each CDR3. Fields, in order: CDR3 length, J gene, V gene, D gene, clone size, CDR3 DNA, CDR3 protein. D genes are given only for firm matches. Not all rows give a size; the values are once, few, many and, for expanded clones, a class.

cdr3_length: 14
j_call: TRBJ1-4
v_call: TRBV7-2
d_call: TRBD1
clone_size: many
cdr3_nt: TGTGCCAGCAGCTTGGGACAGGGTAGCGAAAAACTGTTTTTT
cdr3_aa: CASSLGQGSEKLFF

cdr3_length: 14
j_call: TRBJ2-5
v_call: TRBV28
d_call: .
clone_size: many
cdr3_nt: TGTGCCAGCGGGGCGGGCCAGGGCTTAGAGACCCAGTACTTC
cdr3_aa: CASGAGQGLETQYF

cdr3_length: 14
j_call: TRBJ1-1
v_call: TRBV28
d_call: .
clone_size: .
cdr3_nt: TGTGCCAGCACTATCGGACAGCTGAACACTGAAGCTTTCTTT
cdr3_aa: CASTIGQLNTEAFF

cdr3_length: 15
j_call: TRBJ2-1
v_call: TRBV20-1
d_call: TRBD2
clone_size: many
cdr3_nt: TGCAGTGCGCGGGGACTAGCGGGAGGCTTCAATGAGCAGTTCTTC
cdr3_aa: CSARGLAGGFNEQFF

cdr3_length: 14
j_call: TRBJ2-5
v_call: TRBV28
d_call: TRBD2
clone_size: many
cdr3_nt: TGTGCCAGCAGTACTAGCGGGAGGTCGGAGACCCAGTACTTC
cdr3_aa: CASSTSGRSETQYF

cdr3_length: 13
j_call: TRBJ1-5
v_call: TRBV10-3
d_call: TRBD1
clone_size: few
cdr3_nt: TGTGCCAGTGCCGGGACAGGGAATCAGCCCCAGCATTTT
cdr3_aa: CASAGTGNQPQHF

cdr3_length: 13
j_call: TRBJ1-1
v_call: TRBV30
d_call: .
clone_size: many
cdr3_nt: TGTGCCTGGAGTGTACAAGTGGGAACTGAAGCTTTCTTT
cdr3_aa: CAWSVQVGTEAFF

cdr3_length: 14
j_call: TRBJ2-3
v_call: TRBV10-2
d_call: TRBD2
clone_size: many
cdr3_nt: TGCGCCAGCATCACCAGGGAGGGAGCAGATACGCAGTATTTT
cdr3_aa: CASITREGADTQYF

cdr3_length: 15
j_call: TRBJ1-4
v_call: TRBV11-2
d_call: TRBD1
clone_size: many
cdr3_nt: TGTGCCAGCAGCATGGGACAGGGGCTGGGCGAAAAACTGTTTTTT
cdr3_aa: CASSMGQGLGEKLFF

cdr3_length: 13
j_call: TRBJ1-2
v_call: TRBV20-1
d_call: .
clone_size: .
cdr3_nt: TGCAGTGCTCCGACGGGACATAACTATGGCTACACCTTC
cdr3_aa: CSAPTGHNYGYTF

cdr3_length: 16
j_call: TRBJ2-3
v_call: TRBV5-1
d_call: TRBD2
clone_size: .
cdr3_nt: TGCGCCAGCAGCTGGGGACTAGCGGGAATAACAGATACGCAGTATTTT
cdr3_aa: CASSWGLAGITDTQYF

cdr3_length: 17
j_call: TRBJ2-2
v_call: TRBV28
d_call: .
clone_size: many
cdr3_nt: TGTGCCAGCAGTTTGAGGAGGGGGCCAACGCAAACCGGGGAGCTGTTTTTT
cdr3_aa: CASSLRRGPTQTGELFF

cdr3_length: 13
j_call: TRBJ1-1
v_call: TRBV11-3
d_call: .
clone_size: many
cdr3_nt: TGTGCCAGCAGCTTAGACTTGACCACTGAAGCTTTCTTT
cdr3_aa: CASSLDLTTEAFF

cdr3_length: 15
j_call: TRBJ2-1
v_call: TRBV6-1
d_call: .
clone_size: many
cdr3_nt: TGTGCCAGCAGGGAAGGACAGGCGGGGAGTGATGCGCAGTTCTTC
cdr3_aa: CASREGQAGSDAQFF

cdr3_length: 13
j_call: TRBJ2-7
v_call: TRBV7-9
d_call: TRBD2
clone_size: few
cdr3_nt: TGTGCCAGCAGCTCCTGGGGGGGATACGAGCAGTACTTC
cdr3_aa: CASSSWGGYEQYF

cdr3_length: 17
j_call: TRBJ2-1
v_call: TRBV11-2
d_call: TRBD2
clone_size: .
cdr3_nt: TGTGCCAGCAGCTTGGGGAGGACTAGCGGGTTTAACAATGAGCAGTTCTTC
cdr3_aa: CASSLGRTSGFNNEQFF

cdr3_length: 15
j_call: TRBJ2-1
v_call: TRBV5-1
d_call: .
clone_size: .
cdr3_nt: TGCGCCAGCAGCTTCGGCTCGAGCTCCTACAATGAGCAGTTCTTC
cdr3_aa: CASSFGSSSYNEQFF

cdr3_length: 15
j_call: TRBJ2-7
v_call: TRBV20-1
d_call: .
clone_size: many
cdr3_nt: TGCAGTGCTAGAGAAGGGGTGGGGAGCTCCTACGAGCAGTACTTC
cdr3_aa: CSAREGVGSSYEQYF

cdr3_length: 14
j_call: TRBJ1-2
v_call: TRBV20-1
d_call: TRBD1
clone_size: many
cdr3_nt: TGCAGTGCTAGTGACAGGGGGCCTATCTATGGCTACACCTTC
cdr3_aa: CSASDRGPIYGYTF

cdr3_length: 16
j_call: TRBJ2-1
v_call: TRBV18
d_call: .
clone_size: many
cdr3_nt: TGTGCCAGCTCACCACTCACTAGCTCGGGCTACAATGAGCAGTTCTTC
cdr3_aa: CASSPLTSSGYNEQFF

cdr3_length: 16
j_call: TRBJ2-2
v_call: TRBV7-2
d_call: TRBD2
clone_size: .
cdr3_nt: TGTGCCAGCAGCGCAGGGACTAGCGGGATTACCGGGGAGCTGTTTTTT
cdr3_aa: CASSAGTSGITGELFF

cdr3_length: 13
j_call: TRBJ1-5
v_call: TRBV9
d_call: .
clone_size: few
cdr3_nt: TGTGCCAGCAGCGTATCCCCTAATCAGCCCCAGCATTTT
cdr3_aa: CASSVSPNQPQHF

cdr3_length: 15
j_call: TRBJ1-5
v_call: TRBV20-1
d_call: .
clone_size: many
cdr3_nt: TGCAGTGCTAGAGACAGGGTGAAAAGCAATCAGCCCCAGCATTTT
cdr3_aa: CSARDRVKSNQPQHF

cdr3_length: 17
j_call: TRBJ2-3
v_call: TRBV29-1
d_call: TRBD2
clone_size: few
cdr3_nt: TGCAGCGTTGACGGGACTAGCGGGCCGACTAGCACAGATACGCAGTATTTT
cdr3_aa: CSVDGTSGPTSTDTQYF